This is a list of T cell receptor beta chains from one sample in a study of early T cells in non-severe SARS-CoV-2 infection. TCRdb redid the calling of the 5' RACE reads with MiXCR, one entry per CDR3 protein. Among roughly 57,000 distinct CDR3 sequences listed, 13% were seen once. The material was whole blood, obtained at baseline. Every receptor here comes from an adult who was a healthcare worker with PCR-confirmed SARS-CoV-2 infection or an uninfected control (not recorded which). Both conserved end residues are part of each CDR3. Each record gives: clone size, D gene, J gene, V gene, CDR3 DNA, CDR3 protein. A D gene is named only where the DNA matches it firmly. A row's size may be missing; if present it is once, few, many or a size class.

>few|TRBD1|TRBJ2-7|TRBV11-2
TGTGCCAGCAGCTCGGGACAGGGGGCTTGGGAGCAGTACTTC
CASSSGQGAWEQYF
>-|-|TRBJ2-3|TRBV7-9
TGTGCCAGCAGTCCATCCGGGCTAAGGAGTACAGATACGCAGTATTTT
CASSPSGLRSTDTQYF
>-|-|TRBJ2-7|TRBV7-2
TGTGCCAGCAGCTTAGCCAGGGGAGCTGCCTACGAGCAGTACTTC
CASSLARGAAYEQYF
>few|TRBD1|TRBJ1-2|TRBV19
TGTGCCAGTAGTGTGTCAGGGGGCAACACCTATGGCTACACCTTC
CASSVSGGNTYGYTF
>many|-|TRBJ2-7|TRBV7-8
TGTGCCAGCAGCGCCCGGGACCGGGGGAACGAGCAGTACTTC
CASSARDRGNEQYF
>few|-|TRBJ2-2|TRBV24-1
TGTGCCACCAACATGAACACCGGGGAGCTGTTTTTT
CATNMNTGELFF
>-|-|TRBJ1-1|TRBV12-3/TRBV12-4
TGTGCCAGCAGTTCCCGGTTGTCGGCTTTCTTT
CASSSRLSAFF
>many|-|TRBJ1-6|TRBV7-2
TGTGCCAGCAGCTTACAGGGGAATTCACCCCTCCACTTT
CASSLQGNSPLHF
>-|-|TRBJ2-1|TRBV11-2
TGTGCCAGCAGCCTCTTGAGTGGGGCGCAGGATGAGCAGTTCTTC
CASSLLSGAQDEQFF
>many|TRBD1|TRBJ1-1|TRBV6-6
TGTGCCAGCAGTTACTCCCTTCGGGACAGGGGAGTTGATGAAGCTTTCTTT
CASSYSLRDRGVDEAFF
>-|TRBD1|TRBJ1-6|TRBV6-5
TGTGCCAGCAATGACAGGGGAGGCGCCTATAATTCACCCCTCCATTTT
CASNDRGGAYNSPLHF
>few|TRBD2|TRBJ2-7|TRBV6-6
TGTGCCAGCAAGATCACTAGCGGAGGGGCCTACGAGCAGTACTTC
CASKITSGGAYEQYF